The TCR beta chain under discussion was sequenced for a study of T cell responses to AZD1222 COVID-19 vaccine. Turning to the study itself: Pooled together were second doses at about 4 or about 12 weeks. General observations from the study: No day 14 peak samples; only post-peak repertoires were characterized. Clonal diversity was possibly underestimated, and white British individuals and females predominated among donors. The study found Spike-specific TCR breadth and depth rose after two AZD1222 doses.

Sequencing was performed with immunoSEQ multiplex PCR; in TCRdb, only in-frame clones are kept and a portion is missing. The repertoire holds about 100,000 clones, with less than 90% as singletons. In regard to this clone: Its antigen is still unknown.

This CDR3 comprises 15 residues. Unmatched junction bases numbered 8, after V lost 6 bases and J lost 0 bases. Per the germline V gene, CDR1 is SGHRS and CDR2 is YFSETQ. This receptor was taken from an adult in good health. Here the sequenced sample was peripheral blood, taken on day 0 of AZD1222 vaccination. V gene TRBV5-1 combines with J gene TRBJ1-1; 7 positions match TRBD1. The CDR3 coding sequence is TGCGCCAGCACGCTAACCGGGACAGTGAACACTGAAGCTTTCTTT. Protein sequence: CASTLTGTVNTEAFF. The full variable domain, completed using reference TRBV5-1 and TRBJ1-1, is KAGVTQTPRYLIKTRGQQVTLSCSPISGHRSVSWYQQTPGQGLQFLFEYFSETQRNKGNFPGRFSGRQFSNSRSEMNVSTLELGDSALYLCASTLTGTVNTEAFFGQGTRLTVV.